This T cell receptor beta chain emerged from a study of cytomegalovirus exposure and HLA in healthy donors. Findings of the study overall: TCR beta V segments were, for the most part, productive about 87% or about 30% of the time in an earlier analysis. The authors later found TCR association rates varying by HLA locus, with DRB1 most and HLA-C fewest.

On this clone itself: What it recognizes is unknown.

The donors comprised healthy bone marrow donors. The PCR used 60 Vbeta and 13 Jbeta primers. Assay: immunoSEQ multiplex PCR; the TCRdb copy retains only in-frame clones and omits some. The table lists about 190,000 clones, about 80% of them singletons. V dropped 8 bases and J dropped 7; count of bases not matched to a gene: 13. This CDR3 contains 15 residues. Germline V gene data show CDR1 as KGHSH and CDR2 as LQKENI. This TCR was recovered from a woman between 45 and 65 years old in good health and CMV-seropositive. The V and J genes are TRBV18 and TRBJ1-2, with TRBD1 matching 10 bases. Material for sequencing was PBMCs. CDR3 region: CASSPGTGVFGGYTF. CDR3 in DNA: TGTGCCAGCAGTCCCGGGACAGGGGTCTTCGGTGGCTACACCTTC.